Shown below are 16 T cell receptor beta chains from a single sample sequenced in a study of cytomegalovirus exposure and HLA in healthy donors. Both 60 Vbeta primers and 13 Jbeta primers went into the PCR. Profiled with immunoSEQ multiplex PCR; TCRdb holds only in-frame clones, not every one. This sample's clone table lists 110,000 to 150,000 clones. Sequenced: PBMCs. These receptors were collected from a male donor in good health and CMV-seronegative.

This rearrangement joins TRBV7-3 to TRBJ1-1, with 10 bases that match TRBD1. The ends lost 5 bases at V and 4 bases at J; junction bases unmatched: 7. The CDR3 is 15 residues long. Germline CDR1 SGHTA, CDR2 FQGTGA. The CDR3 sequence: CASSARDRGGTEAFF. For the CDR3, the DNA is TGTGCCAGCAGCGCACGGGACAGGGGAGGCACTGAAGCTTTCTTT.

The rearrangement joins TRBV28 to TRBJ1-5, with D perhaps matching TRBD1 (6 bases). Germline CDR1 and CDR2: MDHEN and SYDVKM. V was cut by 8 bases and J by 3 bases, with 14 bases left in between. This CDR3 is built from 14 residues. The CDR3 region has the DNA TGTGCCAGCGGCTTCGGACAGTTCAATCAGCCCCAGCATTTT. Its translation: CASGFGQFNQPQHF.

The chain links TRBV6-5 to TRBJ2-5; TRBD1 matches 9 bases. CDR1 and CDR2 (germline): MNHEY, SVGAGI. The length of the CDR3 is 16 residues. The V segment lost 4 bases and the J segment 4 bases; nucleotides outside the gene matches: 10. CDR3 sequence (DNA): TGTGCCAGCAGTTCATTACTACAGGGGGCGGGAGAGACCCAGTACTTC. Translated: CASSSLLQGAGETQYF.

V and J are TRBV7-9 and TRBJ2-3, with D perhaps TRBD1 (5 bases). Germline V gene lookup returns CDR1 SEHNR and CDR2 FQNEAQ (reference sequence). V lost 11 bases to trimming and J lost 3 bases, with 18 bases between them. This CDR3 has 14 residues. The CDR3: CAGYSWGRTDTQYF. The CDR3, as DNA: TGTGCCGGATACTCCTGGGGCCGGACAGATACGCAGTATTTT. Together with reference TRBV7-9 and TRBJ2-3, the CDR3 gives the full variable domain: DTGVSQNPRHKITKRGQNVTFRCDPISEHNRLYWYRQTLGQGPEFLTYFQNEAQLEKSRLLSDRFSAERPKGSFSTLEIQRTEQGDSAMYLCAGYSWGRTDTQYFGPGTRLTVL.

The J gene is TRBJ1-2, the V gene TRBV28; possibly TRBD1 for D (5 bases). Trimming cost V 3 bases and J 8 bases, with 16 bases left between them. Germline V CDR1 and CDR2: MDHEN, SYDVKM. This CDR3 is 14 amino acids long. The CDR3 nucleotides are TGTGCCAGCAGTTTTGACACAGGACCGTGGGGCTACACCTTC. It encodes CASSFDTGPWGYTF.

The V call is TRBV27, the J call TRBJ2-7; 9 bases match TRBD1. The length of the CDR3 is 16 residues. Unmatched junction bases numbered 9, after V lost 5 bases and J lost 1 base. Germline assignment: CDR1 MNHEY and CDR2 SMNVEV (reference sequence). CDR3 protein: CASSLKTGGSSYEQYF. In nucleotides, the CDR3 is TGTGCCAGCAGTCTCAAAACAGGGGGCAGTTCCTACGAGCAGTACTTC.

This chain connects TRBV7-2 to TRBJ2-6; TRBD2 is a possible D gene (5 bases). Looked up from germline, CDR1 is SGHTA and CDR2 is FQGNSA. This CDR3 has 17 amino acids. The germline V and J ends were trimmed by 7 bases and 0 bases, with 16 bases remaining between them. This CDR3 reads CASTLRGLTSGANVLTF. The DNA of the CDR3 is TGTGCCAGCACCCTTAGAGGACTGACCTCTGGGGCCAACGTCCTGACTTTC.

The V call is TRBV4-3, the J call TRBJ1-5, with D perhaps TRBD1 (5 bases). Germline CDR1 reads LGHNA; CDR2 reads YSLEER. V lost 0 bases and J lost 4, with 10 bases in between. The CDR3 consists of 15 residues. The DNA of the CDR3 is TGCGCCAGCAGCCAAGATGGGGGGGGAAATCAGCCCCAGCATTTT. It is translated as CASSQDGGGNQPQHF.

The V call is TRBV11-2, the J call TRBJ2-7, with D hard to call. Trimming pared 4 bases from V and 2 bases from J, leaving 18 bases between. The CDR3 length is 16 residues. Per the germline V gene, CDR1 is SGHAT and CDR2 is FQNNGV. This CDR3 reads CASSYKIVPPPYEQYF. In DNA, the CDR3 is TGTGCCAGCAGCTACAAGATCGTTCCGCCCCCCTACGAGCAGTACTTC.

The rearrangement joins TRBV28 to TRBJ1-1; a weak D match, TRBD1 (6 bases). CDR3 size: 14 residues. Per the germline V gene, CDR1 is MDHEN and CDR2 is SYDVKM. Trimming pared 5 bases from V and 5 bases from J, leaving 15 bases between. CDR3 sequence reads: CASSPGGARTEAFF. The CDR3, as DNA: TGTGCCAGCAGTCCTGGGGGGGCGCGAACTGAAGCTTTCTTT.

V and J are TRBV29-1 and TRBJ2-3, with D possibly being TRBD2 (5 bases). V lost 1 base and J lost 2, with 13 bases in between. CDR1 and CDR2 from the germline V gene are SQVTM and ANQGSEA. The CDR3 is made up of 15 amino acids. The CDR3 protein is CSVEGTLDFTDTQYF. The DNA for the CDR3 is TGCAGCGTTGAAGGGACCTTGGACTTCACAGATACGCAGTATTTT.

This chain links TRBV6-5 with TRBJ2-7; 7 bases map to TRBD1. CDR1 is MNHEY and CDR2 is SVGAGI in the germline V gene. The ends lost 5 bases at V and 6 bases at J; junction bases unmatched: 4. The CDR3 covers 12 residues. For the CDR3, the DNA is TGTGCCAGCAGTAAGACAGGGTTCGAGCAGTACTTC. This translates into CASSKTGFEQYF.

The V gene is TRBV7-9, the J gene TRBJ1-1; D gene uncertain. V lost 1 base and J lost 0, with 6 bases in between. The CDR3 length is 14 residues. CDR1 and CDR2 (germline): SEHNR, FQNEAQ (reference sequence). As DNA, the CDR3 is TGTGCCAGCAGCTTAGATTCGGTGAACACTGAAGCTTTCTTT. The encoded protein is CASSLDSVNTEAFF.

This chain connects TRBV29-1 to TRBJ1-2; maybe TRBD1 (6 bases). The CDR3 consists of 13 residues. CDR1 is SQVTM and CDR2 is ANQGSEA in the germline V gene. V was trimmed by 6 bases and J by 3 bases, leaving 14 bases between them. The CDR3 nucleotides read TGCAGCGTCCCGGGACACCAGCACTATGGCTACACCTTC. Translation: CSVPGHQHYGYTF.

The chain carries TRBV11-2 and TRBJ1-4, with D uncertain. Germline CDR1 and CDR2: SGHAT and FQNNGV. CDR3 length: 15 amino acids. V lost 5 bases and J 8 bases, leaving 18 bases between the germline ends. CDR3: CASSRPGVVGEKLFF. Here the CDR3 DNA reads TGTGCCAGCAGCCGTCCGGGAGTCGTCGGCGAAAAACTGTTTTTT.

With respect to this clone: At one end, the junction sequence differs from germline, possibly due to a read error. This rearrangement joins TRBV7-7 to TRBJ2-7; D remains unclear. The germline V gene has CDR1 SSHAT and CDR2 FNYEAQ (reference sequence). This CDR3 spans 15 amino acids. CDR3 bases: TGTGCTAGCAGCTTAGGAGACACGACCGTTTACGAGCAGTACTTC. It translates to CASSLGDTTVYEQYF.